This T cell receptor beta chain was documented in a study of T cell clusters in autoimmune cytopenias. Study-level points and caveats: Clustering suggested that physiological T cell clusters were missing in primary autoimmune cytopenia patients. TRB repertoire shifts in secondary cytopenia and chronic lymphocytic leukemia mostly reflected lymphoma, not autoimmunity.

TRB was amplified by touch-down multiplex PCR, primer pools A and B combined. TCRdb reanalyzed the multiplex PCR reads and collapses them to one entry per CDR3 protein, without DNA. In all, the sample yields under 7,500 distinct CDR3 sequences. Some 34,000 genome equivalents of blood DNA were amplified for TRB. A note on this clonotype: Its target is not known.

Germline lookup yields CDR1 MNHNS and CDR2 SASEGT. The CDR3 contains 15 residues. This same sample was also taken into another study, of T cell repertoires in aging, cancer and after chemotherapy. Per that paper: The full dataset contained 9.1 million or so TCR reads. Immunological memory after chemotherapy cannot be judged from the repertoire data.

Sequencing was performed on peripheral blood. The chain recombines TRBV6-1 with TRBJ1-1; lacking DNA, the TRBD1 call made by TCRdb goes unchecked. The receptor comes from a human donor in good health. This CDR3 reads CASSEGGGTNTEAFF.